These 9 T cell receptor beta chains share one sample of origin, sequenced in a study of blood T cell repertoires in COVID-19. Generated by immunoSEQ multiplex PCR, the TCRdb table keeps only in-frame clones and is missing some. The data show roughly 76,000 clones, under 85% seen once. The sequencing sample was made of peripheral blood. The receptors originated from a man in his 70s with acute or convalescent COVID-19.

The chain is built from TRBV5-1 and TRBJ1-2; TRBD1 matches at 11 bases. CDR1 is SGHRS, CDR2 YFSETQ, per germline. The CDR3 spans 17 residues. V shed 2 bases, J shed 8 bases, and the junction held 14 bases outside the gene matches. The CDR3 reads CASSLTGTGGGRTGYTF. CDR3 nucleotide sequence: TGCGCCAGCAGCTTAACCGGGACAGGGGGTGGACGGACAGGCTACACCTTC. Drawing the rest from reference TRBV5-1 and TRBJ1-2, the complete variable domain is KAGVTQTPRYLIKTRGQQVTLSCSPISGHRSVSWYQQTPGQGLQFLFEYFSETQRNKGNFPGRFSGRQFSNSRSEMNVSTLELGDSALYLCASSLTGTGGGRTGYTFGSGTRLTVV.

The sample holds a few counts of this clone. The chain joins TRBV28 to TRBJ2-3, with 9 nucleotides matching TRBD1. Germline V CDR1 and CDR2: MDHEN, SYDVKM. V lost 5 bases, J lost 5 bases, and 11 bases stayed unmatched. This CDR3 has 16 amino acids. The CDR3 loop is CASSPNPGQGVDTQYF. For the CDR3, the DNA is TGTGCCAGCAGTCCAAATCCGGGACAGGGTGTAGATACGCAGTATTTT. The full variable domain, rest sourced from reference TRBV28 and TRBJ2-3, is DVKVTQSSRYLVKRTGEKVFLECVQDMDHENMFWYRQDPGLGLRLIYFSYDVKMKEKGDIPEGYSVSREKKERFSLILESASTNQTSMYLCASSPNPGQGVDTQYFGPGTRLTVL.

In nucleotides, the CDR3 is TGTGCCAGCAGCTTAAGAGACACCGGGGAGCTGTTTTTT. Translating gives CASSLRDTGELFF. This chain connects TRBV5-4 to TRBJ2-2, with D unresolved. V lost 2 bases to trimming and J lost 3 bases, with 5 bases between them. This CDR3 is 13 amino acids long. Germline loops: CDR1 SGHNT, CDR2 YYREEE (reference sequence). Using reference TRBV5-4 and TRBJ2-2 for the parts outside the CDR3, the full variable domain is ETGVTQSPTHLIKTRGQQVTLRCSSQSGHNTVSWYQQALGQGPQFIFQYYREEENGRGNFPPRFSGLQFPNYSSELNVNALELDDSALYLCASSLRDTGELFFGEGSRLTVL.

The chain carries TRBV5-3 and TRBJ2-1; the match to TRBD2 covers 13 bases. TRBV5-3 is recorded as an ORF, its role being uncertain. With 0 bases clipped from V and 4 bases from J, the junction kept 16 bases outside the gene matches. This CDR3 region has 21 residues. CDR3 sequence (DNA): TGTGCCAGAAGCTTGGAAAGGGTGACTAGCGGGAGGACGCAGAGATACAATGAGCAGTTCTTC. Encoded protein: CARSLERVTSGRTQRYNEQFF.

The chain has TRBV6-5 and TRBJ2-2, with D hard to call. Between the trimmed V and J ends, which lost 6 bases and 1 base, there was a span of 3 bases. Germline V gives CDR1 MNHEY, CDR2 SVGAGI. This CDR3 is built from 12 residues. CDR3 sequence reads: CASSQNTGELFF. The CDR3 DNA reads as TGTGCCAGCAGCCAGAACACCGGGGAGCTGTTTTTT.

J is TRBJ2-3 and V is TRBV7-6; D possibly corresponds to TRBD2 (5 bases). Per germline, CDR1 SGHVS and CDR2 FNYEAQ. The CDR3 totals 15 residues. Trimming removed 5 bases from V and 4 bases from J, with 16 bases in between. For the CDR3, the DNA is TGTGCCAGCAGCCCGATGACGGGAATGGCAGATACGCAGTATTTT. It specifies CASSPMTGMADTQYF.

This clone was counted between two and nine times. The rearrangement uses TRBV5-4 and TRBJ2-2; D is perhaps TRBD1 (5 bases). CDR1 SGHNT and CDR2 YYREEE come from the germline V gene (reference sequence). Trimming cost V 4 bases and J 6 bases, with 13 bases left between them. CDR3 length: 14 residues. CDR3 nucleotides: TGTGCCAGCAGCCCAACTTGGGGCCCCGGGGAGCTGTTTTTT. It is translated as CASSPTWGPGELFF.

The chain couples TRBV7-2 to TRBJ2-3; 8 bases line up with TRBD1. This CDR3 is 13 amino acids long. In germline, CDR1 is SGHTA, CDR2 FQGNSA. The junction had 1 base not matched to a gene; V was cut back by 3 bases and J by 5 bases. CDR3 coding DNA: TGTGCCAGCAGCTTCACAGGGGGAGATACGCAGTATTTT. Its protein is CASSFTGGDTQYF. Looking up the rest from reference TRBV7-2 and TRBJ2-3 gives the full variable domain: GAGVSQSPSNKVTEKGKDVELRCDPISGHTALYWYRQSLGQGLEFLIYFQGNSAPDKSGLPSDRFSAERTGGSVSTLTIQRTQQEDSAVYLCASSFTGGDTQYFGPGTRLTVL.

This chain connects TRBV7-9 to TRBJ1-6, with TRBD1 matching 7 bases. Germline lookup yields CDR1 SEHNR and CDR2 FQNEAQ (reference sequence). The V segment lost 4 bases and the J segment 7 bases; nucleotides outside the gene matches: 10. The CDR3 spans 16 residues. The CDR3 reads CASSSPDRAPNSPLHF. The CDR3 nucleotides are TGTGCCAGCAGCTCCCCCGACAGGGCCCCCAATTCACCCCTCCACTTT.